This T cell receptor (beta chain) was sequenced during a study of shared clonotypes between healthy human individuals. This CDR3 has 15 amino acids. Trimming left V 3 bases short and J 7 bases short, with 16 bases between. Deep level was the assay's run setting. The protocol was immunoSEQ multiplex PCR, while the TCRdb copy is restricted to in-frame clones and leaves out a portion. The sample shows about 2.5 million clones, just under 95% of them seen only once. This sequence joins TRBV5-3 and TRBJ1-4, with a tentative D call TRBD1 (5 bases). TRBV5-3 is marked as an open reading frame, function uncertain. This TCR was recovered from a man between 18 and 35 years old in good health. Some clones in this sample may be carry-over from other donors' samples. What was sequenced was naive CD4+ T cells from PBMCs. Specified subset: CD45RA+ positively selected. For the CDR3, the DNA is TGTGCCAGAAGCTGGGGGACGCACGACGGTGAAAAACTGTTTTTT. This sequence encodes CARSWGTHDGEKLFF.